This TCR beta chain was captured by sequencing in a study of cytomegalovirus exposure and HLA in healthy donors. Measured with immunoSEQ multiplex PCR; TCRdb has only the in-frame clones, and not every one. The data hold some 170,000 clones, with roughly 84% observed a single time. General study findings and limits: For cytomegalovirus status, the classifier reportedly gave diagnoses with high specificity and sensitivity. Among the CMV-associated chains, three were confirmed in vitro as specific for CMV antigens. According to a subsequent analysis, TCR clusters identified in the first cohort showed a tendency to co-occur across the 100 to 150 validation repertoires.

This clone was recorded once. As yet, its antigen is unknown. After removal of 0 bases from V and 0 bases from J, the junction contained 5 bases not matched to a gene. CDR3 length: 17 amino acids. Germline loops: CDR1 SGHVS, CDR2 FQNEAQ. The sequence came from a man younger than 45 in good health and CMV-seropositive. The sample taken for sequencing was PBMCs. The chain is built from TRBV7-8 and TRBJ2-3; TRBD2 matches 8 bases. CDR3 in amino acids: CASSLAGREVSTDTQYF. As DNA, the CDR3 is TGTGCCAGCAGCTTAGCTGGGCGGGAGGTTAGCACAGATACGCAGTATTTT.